The source of this TCR beta chain is a study of identical twins listed by TCRdb under 2016. The study in broad terms: The study deep-sequenced TCR alpha and beta repertoires from monozygotic twins, unrelated adults of various ages and cord blood to test whether fetal clonotypes persist. To rule out contamination, replicate twin experiments were performed at different times with different library preparation protocols.

Every donor in the study was a healthy Caucasian. Three pairs of female monozygotic twins, all aged 18 to 29 years, were included in the twin cohort. Peripheral blood mononuclear cells were used as the source from which RNA for TCR libraries was isolated. On this clonotype: Its antigen specificity is not known. No quality values exist for individual bases; no much larger clone is one base distant.

The germline V end is reduced by 4 bases and the J end by 5 bases; junction bases left unmatched: 6. According to the germline V gene, CDR1 reads SQVTM and CDR2 reads ANQGSEA. From the cysteine through the phenylalanine, the CDR3 covers 15 amino acids. The read is trimmed to its CDR3 DNA, 45 bases read in frame from base 1. What the work shows at the level of the full study, not this receptor alone: Zero-insertion analyses could be partly confounded by invariant T cells such as MAIT and iNKT, though diverse VJ usage argued against such confounding for most clonotypes. Excess twin sharing in beta out-of-frame sequences was weaker because fewer shared sequences lowered the signal-to-noise ratio. Conclusions relied on cross-sectional statistical analysis, since the same donors could not be followed over many years. Recombination models systematically underestimated out-of-frame TCR alpha sharing in monozygotic twins but agreed with sharing between unrelated individuals. Out-of-frame TCR alpha sequences shared between twins showed an excess of low generation-probability sequences compared with coincidental sharing between unrelated individuals. Abundant cord blood beta clonotypes carried fewer insertions; young adult naive repertoires showed a weaker similar trend, while memory repertoires showed none.

The library was obtained by 5' RACE. Sequencing used an Illumina HiSeq 2000. A universal primer binding site was added through template switching, and the final cDNA carried a unique molecular identifier so that TCR cDNA molecules could be counted accurately. Specific primers in the conserved constant-segment region were used to synthesize first-strand cDNA for TCR alpha and beta chains. To control for contamination, every cDNA library was double barcoded, receiving both a SMART-Mk sample barcode and Illumina barcodes. TruSeq adapter sequences and Illumina sample barcodes were added in two successive PCR steps. TCR alpha and beta cDNA libraries were sequenced on the Illumina HiSeq platform with custom primers. Turning to the authors' computational methods: MiGEC processed the raw reads to extract unique molecular identifiers, while MiXCR was used to determine the CDR3 positions. For each individual, recombination models were inferred using an EM algorithm with the repgenHMM and IGoR tools. Shared clonotype analysis was performed with the tcR package in R, normalizing sharing by the product of cloneset sizes. Out-of-frame nonproductive sequences were analyzed to study raw recombination free of thymic and clonal selection effects. The public sequencing data were trimmed at Q25 with fastp and processed into clonotypes with MiXCR by TCRdb, which kept only in-frame beta chains. Identical CDR3 protein sequences are pooled into one entry, listed with their most common genes and DNA. TCRdb, rather than the study authors, made the V and J calls. Recorded for this sample are about 570,000 distinct CDR3 sequences; around 9.6% of them occurred a single time. 2.5% to 3% of the sample goes to the ten largest clones.

These data were likewise used in another study, on yellow fever vaccine responses in identical twins. From that second study: The authors reported that the T cell response to vaccination in identical twins appeared partly convergent and partly personalized. In the study, vaccine-responding T cell clones were precisely tracked in identical twins.

The TCR sequence derives from a woman between 18 and 29 years old in good health. The rearranged segments are TRBV29-1 and TRBJ2-1; TRBD2 agrees with 12 junctional bases. The material sequenced was PBMCs. The CDR3 region: CSVGRLAGDNNEQFF. The DNA sequence is as follows: TGCAGCGTTGGCAGACTAGCGGGAGACAACAATGAGCAGTTCTTC.